These 10 T cell receptor beta chains originate from one sample sequenced in a study of blood T cell repertoires in COVID-19. Libraries were prepared by immunoSEQ multiplex PCR; TCRdb keeps only in-frame clonotypes and omits some of them. This table has over 35,000 clones, roughly 78% appearing once. Sequenced input: peripheral blood. Receptors originate from a man between 65 and 80 years old with acute or convalescent COVID-19.

The CDR3 sequence: CATSRDFNSGRDEQYF. The CDR3 DNA follows: TGTGCCACCAGCAGAGATTTTAATAGCGGGAGGGACGAGCAGTACTTC. J is TRBJ2-7 and V is TRBV15, with 11 positions matching TRBD2. With V trimmed by 0 bases and J by 5 bases, 6 bases remained unmatched. The CDR3 extends over 16 amino acids. Germline-derived CDR1 and CDR2 are LNHNV and YYDKDF (reference sequence). Based on the CDR3 plus reference TRBV15 and TRBJ2-7, the full variable domain is DAMVIQNPRYQVTQFGKPVTLSCSQTLNHNVMYWYQQKSSQAPKLLFHYYDKDFNNEADTPDNFQSRRPNTSFCFLDIRSPGLGDTAMYLCATSRDFNSGRDEQYFGPGTRLTVT.

The V gene is TRBV7-3, the J gene TRBJ1-2; D is possibly TRBD1 (5 bases). This CDR3 has 14 amino acids. Between the trimmed V and J ends, which lost 1 base and 10 bases, there was a span of 16 bases. Germline CDR1 is SGHTA and CDR2 is FQGTGA. CDR3 nucleotide sequence: TGTGCCAGCAGCTTAAGTGGGCAGGGATCCTCCTACACCTTC. This encodes CASSLSGQGSSYTF. The full variable domain, rest sourced from reference TRBV7-3 and TRBJ1-2, is GAGVSQTPSNKVTEKGKYVELRCDPISGHTALYWYRQSLGQGPEFLIYFQGTGAADDSGLPNDRFFAVRPEGSVSTLKIQRTERGDSAVYLCASSLSGQGSSYTFGSGTRLTVV.

V is TRBV6-6 and J is TRBJ1-4; 9 nucleotides agree with TRBD1. V shed 5 bases and J 4 bases; nucleotides not matched to a gene: 8. The V gene's germline CDR1 is MNHNY and CDR2 SVGAGI (reference sequence). The CDR3 has 16 amino acids. The CDR3 is CASSPQGAANNEKLFF. The DNA of the CDR3 is TGTGCCAGCAGTCCACAGGGGGCGGCGAATAATGAAAAACTGTTTTTT.

V is TRBV28 and J is TRBJ2-7, with 7 nucleotides matching TRBD2. J lost 4 bases, V lost 7 bases, and 4 bases had no gene match. Germline CDR1 and CDR2: MDHEN and SYDVKM. CDR3 length: 12 residues. CDR3 in amino acids: CASNLRGYEQYF. DNA of the CDR3: TGTGCCAGCAATCTGCGGGGGTACGAGCAGTACTTC.

This chain connects TRBV15 to TRBJ2-5, with D perhaps matching TRBD1 (5 bases). Germline loops: CDR1 LNHNV, CDR2 YYDKDF (reference sequence). V was shortened by 3 bases and J by 1 base, with 12 bases between the two germline ends. The CDR3 is 15 residues long. In DNA, the CDR3 is TGTGCCACCAGCAGGGTTACAGGTATCCAAGAGACCCAGTACTTC. Translating it yields CATSRVTGIQETQYF. Using reference TRBV15 and TRBJ2-5 for the parts outside the CDR3, the full variable domain is DAMVIQNPRYQVTQFGKPVTLSCSQTLNHNVMYWYQQKSSQAPKLLFHYYDKDFNNEADTPDNFQSRRPNTSFCFLDIRSPGLGDTAMYLCATSRVTGIQETQYFGPGTRLLVL.

This sequence joins TRBV7-3 and TRBJ2-2; D not certain. The length of the CDR3 is 13 residues. Looked up from germline, CDR1 is SGHTA and CDR2 is FQGTGA. With 3 bases removed from V and 5 bases from J, the gap between germline ends came to 7 bases. As DNA, the CDR3 is TGTGCCAGCAGCTTCGCAGAAACCGGGGAGCTGTTTTTT. The encoded protein is CASSFAETGELFF. Complete variable domain (other parts from reference TRBV7-3 and TRBJ2-2): GAGVSQTPSNKVTEKGKYVELRCDPISGHTALYWYRQSLGQGPEFLIYFQGTGAADDSGLPNDRFFAVRPEGSVSTLKIQRTERGDSAVYLCASSFAETGELFFGEGSRLTVL.

The rearrangement links TRBV18 to TRBJ1-3; D is unclear. This CDR3 region has 13 residues. The germline gives CDR1 KGHSH, CDR2 LQKENI. The V end lost 2 bases, the J end lost 4 bases, and 6 bases lay between the germline ends. CDR3 DNA: TGTGCCAGCTCACCAGGGCAGGGAAACACCATATATTTT. Protein: CASSPGQGNTIYF.

The CDR3 is CASSYSVGGLYEQYF. The CDR3 DNA follows: TGTGCCAGCAGTTACTCGGTAGGGGGATTATACGAGCAGTACTTC. This sequence joins TRBV6-5 and TRBJ2-7; D is possibly TRBD1 (6 bases). Germline lookup yields CDR1 MNHEY and CDR2 SVGAGI. Trimming pared 0 bases from V and 4 bases from J, leaving 13 bases between. The CDR3 is 15 residues long.

The chain combines TRBV3-1 (or the pseudogene TRBV3-2) with TRBJ2-1; 8 bases are shared with TRBD2. The germline CDR1 and CDR2 sequences are LGHDT and YNNKEL (reference sequence). The CDR3 is 15 amino acids. Trimming took 1 base from V and 8 from J; bases not matched to a gene: 7. The CDR3 is CASSQGNGRAHEQFF. DNA for the CDR3: TGTGCCAGCAGCCAAGGGAACGGGAGGGCCCATGAGCAGTTCTTC.

The chain joins TRBV19 to TRBJ2-1, with 10 positions matching TRBD2. CDR3 size: 16 residues. The germline V gene has CDR1 LNHDA and CDR2 SQIVND (reference sequence). Trimming took 1 base from V and 4 from J; bases not matched to a gene: 4. The CDR3 sequence: CASSIVRTSGYNEQFF. DNA for the CDR3: TGTGCCAGTAGTATAGTGAGGACTAGCGGTTACAATGAGCAGTTCTTC.